Listed below are T cell receptor beta chains from one sample, sequenced in a study of T cell responses to AZD1222 COVID-19 vaccine. The method was immunoSEQ multiplex PCR; TCRdb's version includes in-frame clones alone and lacks a portion of them. Of 98,000 or so clones in the sample, around 85% were seen once. Sequences were derived from peripheral blood, sampled 28 days after the second AZD1222 dose. These receptors all come from an adult who received the AZD1222 COVID-19 vaccine. Both conserved end residues are part of each CDR3. Fields, in order: D gene, V gene, J gene, clone size, CDR3 protein, CDR3 DNA. D genes are given only for firm matches. Rows may omit the clone size; those that give it use once, few, many or a size class.

d_gene: .
v_gene: TRBV11-2
j_gene: TRBJ1-6
abundance: .
CDR3aa: CASSARYREKGSYNSPLHF
CDR3nt: TGTGCCAGCAGCGCACGGTACAGGGAGAAGGGCTCCTATAATTCACCCCTCCACTTT

d_gene: TRBD1
v_gene: TRBV27
j_gene: TRBJ2-7
abundance: .
CDR3aa: CASRRTGSYEQYF
CDR3nt: TGTGCCAGCAGGAGGACAGGTAGCTACGAGCAGTACTTC

d_gene: .
v_gene: TRBV5-1
j_gene: TRBJ1-4
abundance: .
CDR3aa: CASSLQAGEKLFF
CDR3nt: TGCGCCAGCAGCTTGCAGGCCGGTGAAAAACTGTTTTTT

d_gene: .
v_gene: TRBV29-1
j_gene: TRBJ1-1
abundance: .
CDR3aa: CSVVSAGVDTEAFF
CDR3nt: TGCAGCGTTGTTTCTGCGGGGGTAGACACTGAAGCTTTCTTT

d_gene: .
v_gene: TRBV27
j_gene: TRBJ2-7
abundance: .
CDR3aa: CATRRDPSYSYEQYF
CDR3nt: TGTGCCACCAGACGGGATCCTTCCTACTCCTACGAGCAGTACTTC

d_gene: .
v_gene: TRBV7-2
j_gene: TRBJ1-1
abundance: .
CDR3aa: CASSLGPGSTEAFF
CDR3nt: TGTGCCAGCAGCTTAGGGCCGGGGAGCACTGAAGCTTTCTTT

d_gene: TRBD2
v_gene: TRBV29-1
j_gene: TRBJ2-5
abundance: .
CDR3aa: CSGRGTSGTETQYF
CDR3nt: TGCAGCGGACGTGGGACTAGCGGGACTGAGACCCAGTACTTC

d_gene: .
v_gene: TRBV28
j_gene: TRBJ1-3
abundance: .
CDR3aa: CASSLFTVSGNTIYF
CDR3nt: TGTGCCAGCAGTTTATTCACGGTCTCTGGAAACACCATATATTTT

d_gene: TRBD1
v_gene: TRBV7-8
j_gene: TRBJ2-7
abundance: .
CDR3aa: CASSLGGDRGYEQYF
CDR3nt: TGTGCCAGCAGCTTAGGTGGGGACAGGGGCTACGAGCAGTACTTC

d_gene: TRBD1
v_gene: TRBV6-5
j_gene: TRBJ2-5
abundance: once
CDR3aa: CASSRDRAGTQYF
CDR3nt: TGTGCCAGCAGCCGGGACAGGGCCGGGACCCAGTACTTC

d_gene: .
v_gene: TRBV2
j_gene: TRBJ1-1
abundance: .
CDR3aa: CASSGHSSLNTEAFF
CDR3nt: TGTGCCAGCAGCGGACACAGCTCGCTGAACACTGAAGCTTTCTTT

d_gene: TRBD1
v_gene: TRBV5-1
j_gene: TRBJ1-5
abundance: .
CDR3aa: CASSPGQGLNQPQHF
CDR3nt: TGCGCCAGCTCCCCTGGACAGGGACTAAATCAGCCCCAGCATTTT

d_gene: TRBD1
v_gene: TRBV7-3
j_gene: TRBJ1-1
abundance: .
CDR3aa: CASSSTGGRKKNTEAFF
CDR3nt: TGTGCCAGCAGCTCCACAGGGGGCCGTAAAAAGAACACTGAAGCTTTCTTT

d_gene: TRBD2
v_gene: TRBV6-7
j_gene: TRBJ2-3
abundance: .
CDR3aa: CASPSRGNTDTQYF
CDR3nt: TGTGCCAGCCCCTCGCGGGGGAACACAGATACGCAGTATTTT

d_gene: .
v_gene: TRBV19
j_gene: TRBJ1-2
abundance: .
CDR3aa: CASSYGDTNYGYTF
CDR3nt: TGTGCCAGTAGTTACGGCGATACTAACTATGGCTACACCTTC

d_gene: .
v_gene: TRBV18
j_gene: TRBJ1-6
abundance: once
CDR3aa: CASSATEDNSPLHF
CDR3nt: TGTGCCAGCTCAGCGACAGAAGATAATTCACCCCTCCACTTT

d_gene: .
v_gene: TRBV4-3
j_gene: TRBJ1-2
abundance: .
CDR3aa: CASSQDGGFGGYTF
CDR3nt: TGCGCCAGCAGCCAAGATGGGGGATTTGGTGGCTACACCTTC

d_gene: TRBD2
v_gene: TRBV6-4
j_gene: TRBJ2-3
abundance: .
CDR3aa: CASYDLTSGSTDTQYF
CDR3nt: TGTGCCAGCTACGACCTCACTAGCGGAAGCACAGATACGCAGTATTTT

d_gene: TRBD2
v_gene: TRBV27
j_gene: TRBJ2-1
abundance: few
CDR3aa: CASSTLSGRSNEQFF
CDR3nt: TGTGCCAGCAGTACGCTCAGCGGGAGATCAAATGAGCAGTTCTTC

d_gene: .
v_gene: TRBV7-8
j_gene: TRBJ1-1
abundance: .
CDR3aa: CASSRNPTGYTEAFF
CDR3nt: TGTGCCAGCAGCCGCAATCCTACAGGGTACACTGAAGCTTTCTTT

d_gene: .
v_gene: TRBV7-2
j_gene: TRBJ1-6
abundance: .
CDR3aa: CASSLESLPNSPLHF
CDR3nt: TGTGCCAGCAGCTTAGAGTCTCTACCAAATTCACCCCTCCACTTT

d_gene: .
v_gene: TRBV7-2
j_gene: TRBJ1-2
abundance: .
CDR3aa: CASSLDNYGYTF
CDR3nt: TGTGCCAGCAGCTTAGACAACTATGGCTACACCTTC

d_gene: .
v_gene: TRBV2
j_gene: TRBJ2-3
abundance: .
CDR3aa: CASTPDEWGTDTQYF
CDR3nt: TGTGCCAGCACCCCGGACGAATGGGGCACAGATACGCAGTATTTT

d_gene: TRBD1
v_gene: TRBV6-2/TRBV6-3
j_gene: TRBJ2-1
abundance: .
CDR3aa: CASSFTGGSYNEQFF
CDR3nt: TGTGCCAGCAGTTTTACAGGGGGCTCCTACAATGAGCAGTTCTTC

d_gene: .
v_gene: TRBV7-3
j_gene: TRBJ2-2
abundance: few
CDR3aa: CASSQMGGDTGELFF
CDR3nt: TGTGCCAGCAGCCAAATGGGTGGGGACACCGGGGAGCTGTTTTTT

d_gene: TRBD2
v_gene: TRBV5-1
j_gene: TRBJ2-5
abundance: .
CDR3aa: CASSLGGLAGEAQYF
CDR3nt: TGCGCCAGCAGCTTGGGCGGACTAGCGGGGGAGGCCCAGTACTTC

d_gene: .
v_gene: TRBV6-5
j_gene: TRBJ2-4
abundance: once
CDR3aa: CASKPKGLKNIQYF
CDR3nt: TGTGCCAGTAAACCCAAAGGACTGAAAAACATTCAGTACTTC

d_gene: TRBD1
v_gene: TRBV27
j_gene: TRBJ1-6
abundance: .
CDR3aa: CASSFRDRGSPLHF
CDR3nt: TGTGCCAGCAGTTTCCGGGACAGGGGATCACCCCTCCACTTT

d_gene: .
v_gene: TRBV12-3/TRBV12-4
j_gene: TRBJ2-3
abundance: .
CDR3aa: CASSLGGSDTQYF
CDR3nt: TGTGCCAGCAGTTTAGGGGGGTCGGATACGCAGTATTTT

d_gene: .
v_gene: TRBV19
j_gene: TRBJ1-2
abundance: .
CDR3aa: CATPGDNYGYTF
CDR3nt: TGTGCCACTCCGGGGGATAACTATGGCTACACCTTC

d_gene: .
v_gene: TRBV27
j_gene: TRBJ1-1
abundance: once
CDR3aa: CASSLSAGRGGNTEAFF
CDR3nt: TGTGCCAGCAGTTTATCGGCGGGTAGAGGGGGGAACACTGAAGCTTTCTTT

d_gene: TRBD1
v_gene: TRBV6-5
j_gene: TRBJ2-4
abundance: .
CDR3aa: CASRGTGTVKNIQYF
CDR3nt: TGTGCCAGCAGAGGTACCGGGACAGTAAAAAACATTCAGTACTTC

d_gene: TRBD1
v_gene: TRBV7-2
j_gene: TRBJ1-1
abundance: .
CDR3aa: CASPRTGRAEAFF
CDR3nt: TGTGCCAGCCCCCGGACAGGGCGGGCTGAAGCTTTCTTT

d_gene: .
v_gene: TRBV4-1
j_gene: TRBJ1-6
abundance: .
CDR3aa: CASSHIGGTLHF
CDR3nt: TGCGCCAGCAGCCATATCGGCGGAACCCTCCACTTT

d_gene: .
v_gene: TRBV27
j_gene: TRBJ1-6
abundance: .
CDR3aa: CASSRRDFSSPLHF
CDR3nt: TGTGCCAGCAGTCGGCGGGACTTCAGTTCACCCCTCCACTTT

d_gene: .
v_gene: TRBV3-1/TRBV3-2
j_gene: TRBJ2-1
abundance: once
CDR3aa: CASSQDVQRRLFF
CDR3nt: TGTGCCAGCAGCCAAGATGTGCAGAGGAGACTGTTCTTC

d_gene: TRBD1
v_gene: TRBV3-1/TRBV3-2
j_gene: TRBJ1-6
abundance: .
CDR3aa: CASSLRQGASVNSPLHF
CDR3nt: TGTGCCAGCAGCCTCCGACAGGGAGCATCGGTCAATTCACCCCTCCACTTT

d_gene: .
v_gene: TRBV5-1
j_gene: TRBJ2-5
abundance: .
CDR3aa: CASSLGTGGETQYF
CDR3nt: TGCGCCAGCAGCTTGGGGACCGGCGGAGAGACCCAGTACTTC

d_gene: .
v_gene: TRBV7-2
j_gene: TRBJ2-7
abundance: .
CDR3aa: CASSSPSSYEQYF
CDR3nt: TGTGCCAGCAGCTCTCCCTCATCCTACGAGCAGTACTTC

d_gene: .
v_gene: TRBV11-2
j_gene: TRBJ1-1
abundance: .
CDR3aa: CASSSPTGLNTEAFF
CDR3nt: TGTGCCAGCAGCTCCCCGACAGGCCTGAACACTGAAGCTTTCTTT

d_gene: .
v_gene: TRBV18
j_gene: TRBJ2-3
abundance: .
CDR3aa: CASSPPGRTDTQYF
CDR3nt: TGTGCCAGCTCACCACCTGGGAGAACAGATACGCAGTATTTT